This is a list of T cell receptor beta chains from one sample in a study of cytomegalovirus exposure and HLA in healthy donors. Measured with immunoSEQ multiplex PCR; TCRdb has only the in-frame clones, and not every one. Its clone listing holds tens of thousands of clones. The sample comprised PBMCs. The receptor set was obtained from a female donor in good health and CMV-seropositive. The CDR3 runs from the conserved cysteine through the conserved F or W. Fields, in order: J gene, V gene, CDR3 protein.

J gene: TRBJ1-5; V gene: TRBV19; CDR3 protein: CASSIREGSPQHF
J gene: TRBJ2-2; V gene: TRBV5-6; CDR3 protein: CASNFRLGGSLTGELFF
J gene: TRBJ2-7; V gene: TRBV18; CDR3 protein: CASALRPDPSSYEQYF
J gene: TRBJ2-5; V gene: TRBV6-5; CDR3 protein: CASSYSMTSGRRKQYF
J gene: TRBJ2-2; V gene: TRBV15; CDR3 protein: CATSRTGTLNTGELFF
J gene: TRBJ2-6; V gene: TRBV11-3; CDR3 protein: CASSAGGGRRSGANVLTF
J gene: TRBJ2-1; V gene: TRBV9; CDR3 protein: CASSSMYRSLYNEQFF
J gene: TRBJ2-5; V gene: TRBV7-7; CDR3 protein: CASRPGTYRETQYF
J gene: TRBJ2-1; V gene: TRBV2; CDR3 protein: CASSPSGLNSYNEQFF
J gene: TRBJ2-7; V gene: TRBV28; CDR3 protein: CAITGQAYEQYF
J gene: TRBJ1-1; V gene: TRBV28; CDR3 protein: CASSLMNTEAFF
J gene: TRBJ1-3; V gene: TRBV11-2; CDR3 protein: CASSPRQGASGNTIYF
J gene: TRBJ1-6; V gene: TRBV7-2; CDR3 protein: CASSLASGLPLHF
J gene: TRBJ2-2; V gene: TRBV18; CDR3 protein: CASSITGELFF
J gene: TRBJ2-5; V gene: TRBV11-2; CDR3 protein: CASSSSGGAAETQYF
J gene: TRBJ2-7; V gene: TRBV9; CDR3 protein: CASSVGAGVLEQYF
J gene: TRBJ2-7; V gene: TRBV5-1; CDR3 protein: CASSLAVSGGEQYF
J gene: TRBJ1-3; V gene: TRBV29-1; CDR3 protein: CSVTGQASGNTIYF
J gene: TRBJ2-7; V gene: TRBV27; CDR3 protein: CASSLSPSRWQYF
J gene: TRBJ2-5; V gene: TRBV23-1; CDR3 protein: CASSQGRGKTEQETQYF
J gene: TRBJ1-4; V gene: TRBV7-8; CDR3 protein: CATKSGGEKLFF
J gene: TRBJ2-7; V gene: TRBV28; CDR3 protein: CASRPSGGGSYEQYF
J gene: TRBJ2-5; V gene: TRBV28; CDR3 protein: CASSFFGQGGTQYF
J gene: TRBJ1-6; V gene: TRBV11-2; CDR3 protein: CASSRSHSPLHF
J gene: TRBJ2-2; V gene: TRBV6-1; CDR3 protein: CASRPTGSQAGELFF
J gene: TRBJ2-7; V gene: TRBV28; CDR3 protein: CARYQREVHF
J gene: TRBJ2-3; V gene: TRBV7-2; CDR3 protein: CASSRQGSSGDTQYF
J gene: TRBJ2-7; V gene: TRBV28; CDR3 protein: CASSPGQGGNEQYF
J gene: TRBJ2-2; V gene: TRBV25-1; CDR3 protein: CASSEPWGAVNTGELFF
J gene: TRBJ1-2; V gene: TRBV7-9; CDR3 protein: CASSPGGTNYGYTF
J gene: TRBJ1-1; V gene: TRBV19; CDR3 protein: CASIGTGNTEAFF
J gene: TRBJ2-7; V gene: TRBV9; CDR3 protein: CASSASTTSPYEQYF
J gene: TRBJ2-7; V gene: TRBV18; CDR3 protein: CASSPLSSGKGGFEQYF
J gene: TRBJ2-5; V gene: TRBV9; CDR3 protein: CASSVGSLETQYF
J gene: TRBJ2-7; V gene: TRBV19; CDR3 protein: CASSIRPGADEQYF
J gene: TRBJ1-1; V gene: TRBV19; CDR3 protein: CASRRHPLNTEAFF
J gene: TRBJ2-7; V gene: TRBV19; CDR3 protein: CASSIAGNLGEQYF
J gene: TRBJ2-7; V gene: TRBV19; CDR3 protein: CASSVQIRGNEQYF